This record covers a single T cell receptor beta chain. The data are from a study of blood T cell repertoires in COVID-19. Repertoires were generated with immunoSEQ multiplex PCR, while TCRdb's copy carries only in-frame clones and drops some. The sample lists under 250,000 clones, more than 75% occurring once. This CDR3 contains 17 residues. Trimming removed 6 bases from V and 1 base from J; junction bases left unmatched: 8. Germline CDR1 is MNHEY and CDR2 is SVGEGT. V is TRBV6-2 or TRBV6-3 and J is TRBJ2-5; 13 bases fit TRBD2. Sequencing was carried out using peripheral blood. This TCR was sampled from a woman aged 80 or over with COVID-19, enrolled during active disease. CDR3 sequence (DNA): TGTGCCAGCAGCACCGGGACTAGCGGGGTATTCCAAGAGACCCAGTACTTC. It codes for CASSTGTSGVFQETQYF.